This entry concerns a single TCR beta chain. These data come from a study of blood T cell repertoires in COVID-19. Turning to the study itself: COVID-19 samples collected from the United States, Italy and Spain covered acute and convalescent phases. The cDNA or gDNA used as material had been derived from T cells, B-cell-depleted T cells, or PBMCs.

Authors' processing steps: Estimated nucleated cell counts came from reference gene primer amplification. Produced via immunoSEQ multiplex PCR; TCRdb's table is partial and in-frame only. The V and J calls and clone size come from that table; D and trimming were worked out from the DNA. The table records 150,000 to 200,000 clones, approximately 80% of them present only once. Germline CDR1 reads SGHNT; CDR2 reads YENEEA. CDR3 size: 16 residues. V shed 2 bases and J 6 bases; nucleotides not matched to a gene: 10. The TCR was taken from a man aged 45-65 years who had recovered from COVID-19. The rearrangement joins TRBV11-3 to TRBJ2-1, with TRBD2 identical over 7 bases. Material: peripheral blood. The CDR3 spells CASSLRAGWGPNEQFF. The CDR3 bases are TGTGCCAGCAGCTTACGAGCGGGATGGGGTCCCAATGAGCAGTTCTTC.